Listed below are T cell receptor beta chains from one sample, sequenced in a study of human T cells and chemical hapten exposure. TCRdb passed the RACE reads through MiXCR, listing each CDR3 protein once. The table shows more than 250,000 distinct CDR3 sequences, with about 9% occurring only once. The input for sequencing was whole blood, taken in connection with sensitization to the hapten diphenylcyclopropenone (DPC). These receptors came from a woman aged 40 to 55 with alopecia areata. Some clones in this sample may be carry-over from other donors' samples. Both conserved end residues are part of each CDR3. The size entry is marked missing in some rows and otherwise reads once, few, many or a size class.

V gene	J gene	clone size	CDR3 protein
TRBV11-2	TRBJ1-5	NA	CASSSETGKNQPQHF
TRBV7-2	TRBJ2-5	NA	CASSLWGVSETQYF
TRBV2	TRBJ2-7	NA	CANSQGLGLAKPYEQYF
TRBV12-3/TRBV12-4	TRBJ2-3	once	CASSPRSQRPDTQYF
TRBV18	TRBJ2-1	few	CASSPPIAGGRYNEQFF
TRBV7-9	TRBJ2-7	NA	CASSLEGAGSYEQYF
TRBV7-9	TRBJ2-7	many	CASSSRRTAFYEQYF
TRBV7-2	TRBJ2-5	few	CASSAGLAVETQYF
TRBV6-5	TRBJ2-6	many	CASSSDTASGANVLTF
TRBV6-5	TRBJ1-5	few	CASKLGHHQPQHF
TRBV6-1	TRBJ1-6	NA	CASSKGRASYNSPPHF
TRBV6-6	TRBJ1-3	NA	CASSSSSSGNTIYF
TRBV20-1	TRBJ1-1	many	CSARSTGGTEAFF
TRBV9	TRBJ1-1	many	CASSAGSGQGPGTEAFF
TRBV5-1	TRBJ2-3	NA	CASSSLGAGGADTQYF
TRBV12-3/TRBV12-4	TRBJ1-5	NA	CASSLGGVLADQPQHF
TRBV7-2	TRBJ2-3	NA	CASSLAKSTDTDTQYF
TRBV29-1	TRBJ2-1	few	CSVEAQIPYNEQFF
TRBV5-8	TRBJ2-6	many	CASSSQVAGANVLTF
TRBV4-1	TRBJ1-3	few	CASRSGQGLSGNTIYF
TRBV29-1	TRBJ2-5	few	CSVDRGGETQYF
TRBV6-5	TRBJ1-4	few	CASSYGEGEKLFF
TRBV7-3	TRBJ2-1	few	CASSPGSAGGHNEQFF